This entry is about one TCR beta chain. This specimen comes from a study of OX40 agonist ivuxolimab in advanced cancers. This CDR3 is built from 16 residues. The V end lost 0 bases, the J end lost 5 bases, and 16 bases lay between the germline ends. The protocol was immunoSEQ multiplex PCR, while the TCRdb copy is restricted to in-frame clones and leaves out a portion. This sample has under 85,000 clones, with 85% found just once. With baseline, cycle 4 day 1, and cycle 7 day 1 as timepoints, blood was sampled. The source was CD4+ or CD8+ T cells sorted from blood, collected in a trial of the OX40 agonist ivuxolimab. The sequence was collected from an adult with an advanced solid tumor such as melanoma, head and neck, liver or kidney cancer. The V gene is TRBV23-1, the J gene TRBJ2-5; the D is unclear. TRBV23-1 is an ORF; its function is uncertain. The CDR3 sequence: CASSQSGLGFWETQYF. The CDR3 coding sequence is TGCGCCAGCAGTCAATCGGGGTTGGGTTTTTGGGAGACCCAGTACTTC.